Below are 30 T cell receptor beta chains sequenced from a single sample in a study of blood T cell repertoires in COVID-19. Data came from immunoSEQ multiplex PCR; TCRdb stores just in-frame clones and leaves some out. Of some 220,000 clones listed, approximately 86% are singletons. The sequencing sample was made of peripheral blood. The receptors here all came from a woman aged 55-69 years with active or convalescent COVID-19.

The V call is TRBV7-9, the J call TRBJ2-3, with TRBD2 matching 9 bases. Germline CDR1 is SEHNR and CDR2 is FQNEAQ (reference sequence). V was clipped by 1 base and J by 6 bases; unmatched bases: 5. CDR3 length equals 15 residues. The CDR3 is CASSLVLAGSDTQYF. As DNA, the CDR3 is TGTGCCAGCAGCTTAGTGCTAGCGGGGAGTGATACGCAGTATTTT.

The gene calls are TRBV7-9 and TRBJ2-1; TRBD2 aligns across 13 bases. Germline values: CDR1 SEHNR, CDR2 FQNEAQ (reference sequence). This CDR3 contains 13 residues. The trim removed 10 bases at V and 7 bases at J, leaving 4 bases unmatched. This CDR3 is CATQTSGRNEQFF. The DNA of the CDR3 is TGTGCCACCCAGACTAGCGGGAGGAATGAGCAGTTCTTC.

This chain links TRBV10-1 with TRBJ2-3; 10 nucleotides agree with TRBD1. Germline V gene sequence: CDR1 WNHNN, CDR2 SYGVQD (reference sequence). This CDR3 has 16 amino acids. The V segment lost 3 bases and the J segment 4 bases; nucleotides outside the gene matches: 7. This chain's CDR3 is CASSDLGQGRPDTQYF. CDR3 nucleotide sequence: TGCGCCAGCAGTGACCTGGGACAGGGGAGGCCAGATACGCAGTATTTT.

The rearrangement links TRBV19 to TRBJ1-1; no definite D call. Germline CDR1 and CDR2: LNHDA and SQIVND (reference sequence). V was pared by 3 bases and J by 1 base, with 9 bases between. This CDR3 region has 14 residues. CDR3 bases: TGTGCCAGTAGTATTGGCCTTACGAACACTGAAGCTTTCTTT. This translates into CASSIGLTNTEAFF.

The chain couples TRBV3-1 (or the pseudogene TRBV3-2) to TRBJ2-1; TRBD1 is a possible D gene (5 bases). Deletions cut 5 bases from V and 9 bases from J, with 11 bases between. The CDR3 has 12 residues. CDR1 is LGHDT, CDR2 YNNKEL, per germline (reference sequence). CDR3: CASSSQGGEQFF. The CDR3 nucleotides read TGTGCCAGCAGCTCTCAGGGTGGTGAGCAGTTCTTC.

V usage is TRBV5-1 and J usage is TRBJ2-1; 7 bases are a match to TRBD2. This CDR3 spans 17 amino acids. Germline values: CDR1 SGHRS, CDR2 YFSETQ. J gave up 0 bases and V 4 bases, and 10 bases lay outside the gene matches. The CDR3 DNA follows: TGCGCCAGCAGCCGCGGGGACTACCAGAGCTCCTACAATGAGCAGTTCTTC. Amino acids: CASSRGDYQSSYNEQFF.

This chain uses TRBV5-1 with TRBJ2-3, with D tentatively TRBD2 (5 bases). In germline, CDR1 is SGHRS, CDR2 YFSETQ. Trimming stripped 1 base from V and 2 bases from J, with 11 bases between. CDR3 length equals 15 residues. CDR3 coding DNA: TGCGCCAGCAGCTTGACTAGGAGAGTCACAGATACGCAGTATTTT. It translates to CASSLTRRVTDTQYF. Looking up the rest from reference TRBV5-1 and TRBJ2-3 gives the full variable domain: KAGVTQTPRYLIKTRGQQVTLSCSPISGHRSVSWYQQTPGQGLQFLFEYFSETQRNKGNFPGRFSGRQFSNSRSEMNVSTLELGDSALYLCASSLTRRVTDTQYFGPGTRLTVL.

The J gene is TRBJ2-1, the V gene TRBV7-2; the D is unclear. The CDR3 has 14 residues. Trimming took off 1 base at V and 6 bases at J, with 10 bases between the two ends. Germline V gene lookup returns CDR1 SGHTA and CDR2 FQGNSA. The CDR3 loop reads CASSLDLVGNEQFF. CDR3 coding DNA: TGTGCCAGCAGCTTAGATTTGGTCGGCAATGAGCAGTTCTTC. Combining the CDR3 with reference TRBV7-2 and TRBJ2-1 gives the whole variable domain GAGVSQSPSNKVTEKGKDVELRCDPISGHTALYWYRQSLGQGLEFLIYFQGNSAPDKSGLPSDRFSAERTGGSVSTLTIQRTQQEDSAVYLCASSLDLVGNEQFFGPGTRLTVL.

J is TRBJ2-3 and V is TRBV5-1; 13 positions match TRBD2. Germline assignment: CDR1 SGHRS and CDR2 YFSETQ. The CDR3 sequence is 16 residues long. J lost 4 bases, V lost 4 bases, and 6 bases had no gene match. The CDR3 loop reads CASSQTTSGRPDTQYF. DNA of the CDR3: TGCGCCAGCAGCCAGACGACTAGCGGGAGGCCAGATACGCAGTATTTT.

The chain uses TRBV6-1 and TRBJ2-2; maybe TRBD1 (5 bases). Germline lookup yields CDR1 MNHNS and CDR2 SASEGT. Between the trimmed V and J ends, which lost 1 base and 3 bases, there was a span of 18 bases. CDR3 size: 18 residues. The CDR3 DNA reads TGTGCCAGCAGTGAAGGAAGGACACCCAAGGCGGACACCGGGGAGCTGTTTTTT. Protein sequence: CASSEGRTPKADTGELFF.

This clone was seen just once. This chain uses TRBV13 with TRBJ2-1, with 11 bases aligning to TRBD2. V lost 4 bases, J lost 3 bases, and 11 bases stayed unmatched. This CDR3 has 18 amino acids. CDR1 is PRHDT and CDR2 is FYEKMQ in the germline V gene (reference sequence). CDR3 in amino acids: CASSSSSGGPDIYNEQFF. In DNA, the CDR3 is TGTGCCAGCAGCTCATCTAGCGGGGGGCCCGATATCTACAATGAGCAGTTCTTC. The full variable domain, its missing parts supplied by reference TRBV13 and TRBJ2-1, is AAGVIQSPRHLIKEKRETATLKCYPIPRHDTVYWYQQGPGQDPQFLISFYEKMQSDKGSIPDRFSAQQFSDYHSELNMSSLELGDSALYFCASSSSSGGPDIYNEQFFGPGTRLTVL.

The rearrangement links TRBV6-2 or TRBV6-3 to TRBJ1-5; no clear D gene. The germline V and J ends were trimmed by 6 bases and 7 bases, with 16 bases remaining between them. Germline V gives CDR1 MNHEY, CDR2 SVGEGT. The CDR3 runs to 14 residues. The CDR3 nucleotides are TGTGCCAGCAGCCCTTTCAGGCGAGGGCAGCCCCAGCATTTT. Its protein product is CASSPFRRGQPQHF.

This clone came up once. This chain uses TRBV29-1 with TRBJ2-3, with 11 bases matching TRBD1. The germline V gene encodes CDR1 SQVTM and CDR2 ANQGSEA. V was pared by 3 bases and J by 2 bases, with 10 bases of the junction left unmatched. The CDR3 length is 17 residues. Written as DNA, the CDR3 is TGCAGCGTTGATCTTCCGGGACAGGGGGTATACACAGATACGCAGTATTTT. This encodes CSVDLPGQGVYTDTQYF.

This clone was seen only a few times. The chain uses TRBV3-1 (or the pseudogene TRBV3-2) and TRBJ1-5; D call uncertain. Deletions cut 0 bases from V and 7 bases from J, with 10 bases between. Germline V gene sequence: CDR1 LGHDT, CDR2 YNNKEL (reference sequence). This CDR3 spans 14 amino acids. The CDR3 region is CASSQDLDWQPQHF. The CDR3 DNA reads as TGTGCCAGCAGCCAAGATCTTGACTGGCAGCCCCAGCATTTT.

The chain employs TRBV5-4 and TRBJ2-5; D not resolved. The CDR3 contains 14 residues. Germline-derived CDR1 and CDR2 are SGHNT and YYREEE (reference sequence). V dropped 0 bases and J dropped 4 bases, with 10 bases sitting between them. This CDR3 reads CASSLAGYGETQYF. In DNA form, the CDR3 reads TGTGCCAGCAGCTTGGCCGGGTACGGAGAGACCCAGTACTTC. Complete variable domain (other parts from reference TRBV5-4 and TRBJ2-5): ETGVTQSPTHLIKTRGQQVTLRCSSQSGHNTVSWYQQALGQGPQFIFQYYREEENGRGNFPPRFSGLQFPNYSSELNVNALELDDSALYLCASSLAGYGETQYFGPGTRLLVL.

The CDR3 DNA reads TGTGCCATCCGGGAGCCCCAGCATTTT. It encodes CAIREPQHF. The chain uses TRBV9 and TRBJ1-5; no clear D. The CDR3 has 9 residues. Trimming took 9 bases from V and 8 from J, leaving 6 bases between them. CDR1 and CDR2 (germline): SGDLS, YYNGEE.

This clone is a singleton in its sample. The chain employs TRBV20-1 and TRBJ1-5; weak D call: TRBD1 (5 bases). The CDR3 contains 14 residues. V was clipped by 3 bases and J by 9 bases, with 18 bases between them. Germline assignment: CDR1 DFQATT and CDR2 SNEGSKA (reference sequence). Here the CDR3 DNA reads TGCAGTGCTAGTTATCCGGGGGGGATAGGGCCCCAGCATTTT. As protein: CSASYPGGIGPQHF.

The rearrangement uses TRBV11-2 and TRBJ2-7; 10 positions match TRBD1. The V segment lost 2 bases and the J segment 2 bases; nucleotides outside the gene matches: 6. Germline CDR1 SGHAT, CDR2 FQNNGV. The CDR3 sequence is 16 residues long. The CDR3 protein is CASSLQPGTGAYEQYF. CDR3 in DNA: TGTGCCAGCAGCTTACAACCCGGGACAGGGGCCTACGAGCAGTACTTC.

This clone appeared a single time. The rearrangement joins TRBV29-1 to TRBJ1-5; D gene uncertain. Trimming took off 5 bases at V and 3 bases at J, with 8 bases between the two ends. The CDR3 spans 12 residues. Germline-derived CDR1 and CDR2 are SQVTM and ANQGSEA. The CDR3 sequence: CSVKEPNQPQHF. CDR3 in DNA: TGCAGCGTTAAGGAGCCCAATCAGCCCCAGCATTTT.

This clone was detected a few times. The rearrangement uses TRBV11-3 and TRBJ1-5; 9 bases fit TRBD1. This CDR3 spans 19 amino acids. CDR1 and CDR2 (germline): SGHNT, YENEEA. With V trimmed by 5 bases and J by 3 bases, 17 bases remained unmatched. CDR3 in amino acids: CASSTLRHRDRVYNQPQHF. The CDR3 DNA reads as TGTGCCAGCAGCACTCTCCGCCACCGGGACAGGGTGTACAATCAGCCCCAGCATTTT.

This sequence joins TRBV25-1 and TRBJ2-1, with 10 bases identical to TRBD1. CDR3 length: 14 residues. The V and J ends lost 6 bases and 9 bases, in that order; junction bases with no gene match: 8. From germline, CDR1 is MGHDK and CDR2 SYGVNS. The CDR3 protein is CASRRQGAQSEQFF. The CDR3 nucleotides read TGTGCCAGCAGAAGACAGGGGGCGCAGAGTGAGCAGTTCTTC.

The chain joins TRBV28 to TRBJ1-2; D is unresolved. Per germline, CDR1 MDHEN and CDR2 SYDVKM. V was shortened by 3 bases and J by 5 bases, with 13 bases between the two germline ends. The CDR3 contains 14 residues. For the CDR3, the DNA is TGTGCCAGCAGTTTTAGCTCGGTCCCATATGGCTACACCTTC. As protein: CASSFSSVPYGYTF.

This clone was seen just once. The genes are TRBV30 and TRBJ2-5; TRBD2 is a possible D gene (6 bases). Trimming stripped 0 bases from V and 4 bases from J, with 9 bases between. Germline V CDR1 and CDR2: GTSNPN, SVGIG (reference sequence). The CDR3 consists of 13 residues. CDR3 DNA sequence: TGTGCCTGGAGTGTTCCGGGAGTAGAGACCCAGTACTTC. This sequence encodes CAWSVPGVETQYF.

The chain couples TRBV5-4 to TRBJ2-5, with TRBD1 as a possible D gene (5 bases). Germline lookup yields CDR1 SGHNT and CDR2 YYREEE (reference sequence). The CDR3 is made up of 15 amino acids. The V end was cut by 5 bases, the J end by 2 bases, with 16 bases between. The CDR3 loop is CASSPSPGSQETQYF. In DNA, the CDR3 is TGTGCCAGCAGTCCGAGCCCAGGGTCTCAAGAGACCCAGTACTTC.

V usage is TRBV29-1 and J usage is TRBJ2-7; 8 bases align to TRBD2. Germline V gene lookup returns CDR1 SQVTM and CDR2 ANQGSEA. Losses at the gene ends were 5 bases for V and 5 bases for J; bases not matched to a gene: 17. The CDR3 length is 16 residues. The CDR3 DNA is TGCAGCGTTAAAACTTCGGGACTAGGATCAGTGGACGAGCAGTACTTC. Protein sequence: CSVKTSGLGSVDEQYF.

The chain employs TRBV7-9 and TRBJ2-2, with D perhaps matching TRBD1 (5 bases). The CDR3 contains 15 residues. V lost 6 bases, J lost 6 bases, and 17 bases lay in between. Germline assignment: CDR1 SEHNR and CDR2 FQNEAQ (reference sequence). CDR3 in DNA: TGTGCCAGCAGTCCCACCTTTCTCAGGGCCGGGGAGCTGTTTTTT. Protein: CASSPTFLRAGELFF.

This clone has only one observation. This sequence joins TRBV5-1 and TRBJ1-2; 9 nucleotides match TRBD1. CDR1 and CDR2 (germline): SGHRS, YFSETQ. The CDR3 sequence is 14 residues long. J gave up 7 bases and V 1 base, and 5 bases lay outside the gene matches. The CDR3 nucleotides read TGCGCCAGCAGCTTGACAATGGGACAGGGTGGCTACACCTTC. As protein: CASSLTMGQGGYTF.

V and J are TRBV5-1 and TRBJ2-4; 7 nucleotides agree with TRBD1. This CDR3 is 16 amino acids long. CDR1 SGHRS and CDR2 YFSETQ come from the germline V gene. Germline trimming cut 4 bases from V and 0 bases from J; bases unmatched to any gene: 7. The CDR3 region is CASSTQGVLAKNIQYF. The DNA of the CDR3 is TGCGCCAGCAGCACTCAGGGGGTCCTAGCCAAAAACATTCAGTACTTC.

The rearrangement links TRBV19 to TRBJ1-2; D is unresolved. The length of the CDR3 is 14 residues. V was trimmed by 5 bases and J by 3 bases, leaving 13 bases between them. Germline loops: CDR1 LNHDA, CDR2 SQIVND (reference sequence). CDR3 in amino acids: CASSFRLRDYGYTF. The DNA for the CDR3 is TGTGCCAGTAGTTTTAGGTTACGGGACTATGGCTACACCTTC. The full variable domain, completed using reference TRBV19 and TRBJ1-2, is DGGITQSPKYLFRKEGQNVTLSCEQNLNHDAMYWYRQDPGQGLRLIYYSQIVNDFQKGDIAEGYSVSREKKESFPLTVTSAQKNPTAFYLCASSFRLRDYGYTFGSGTRLTVV.

The V and J genes are TRBV11-3 and TRBJ2-3; 7 bases map to TRBD1. The CDR3 sequence is 16 residues long. Germline values: CDR1 SGHNT, CDR2 YENEEA. J was trimmed by 6 bases and V by 4 bases; bases with no gene match: 13. The CDR3: CASSSRGTAGWDTQYF. CDR3 bases: TGTGCCAGCAGCTCTCGAGGGACAGCAGGTTGGGATACGCAGTATTTT.